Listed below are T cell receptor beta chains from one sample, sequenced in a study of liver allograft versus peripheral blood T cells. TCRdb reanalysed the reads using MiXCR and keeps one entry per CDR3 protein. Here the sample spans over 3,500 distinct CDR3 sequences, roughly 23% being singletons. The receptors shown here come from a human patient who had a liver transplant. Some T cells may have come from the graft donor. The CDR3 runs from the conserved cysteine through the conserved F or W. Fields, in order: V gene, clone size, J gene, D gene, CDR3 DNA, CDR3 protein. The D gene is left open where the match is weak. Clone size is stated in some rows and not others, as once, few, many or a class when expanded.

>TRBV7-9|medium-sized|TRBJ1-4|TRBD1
TGTGCCAGCAGCCCCGACAGGGCACGAGAAAAACTGTTTTTT
CASSPDRAREKLFF
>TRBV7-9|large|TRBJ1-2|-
TGTGCCAGCAGCGTGGGACGAGCGGATGGCTACACCTTC
CASSVGRADGYTF
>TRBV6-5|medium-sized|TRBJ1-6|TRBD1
TGTGCCAGCAGTACTATCCACAGGGGAGAATCACCCCTCCACTTT
CASSTIHRGESPLHF
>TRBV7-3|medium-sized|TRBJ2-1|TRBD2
TGTGCCAGCAGCACTAGCGGCACGTACAATGAGCAGTTCTTC
CASSTSGTYNEQFF
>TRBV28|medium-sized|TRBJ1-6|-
TGTGCCAGCAGCCATGGGGGGCCCAATTCACCCCTCCACTTT
CASSHGGPNSPLHF
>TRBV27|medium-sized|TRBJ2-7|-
TGTGCCGCCCGGCCTGGGGGCTACTCCTACGAGCAGTACTTC
CAARPGGYSYEQYF
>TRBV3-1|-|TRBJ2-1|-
TGTGCCAGCAGCCATGTAGGGATTCCCTACAATGAGCAGTTCTTC
CASSHVGIPYNEQFF
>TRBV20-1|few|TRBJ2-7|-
TGCAGTGCTCAGCGGGCTAATACCTACGAGCAGTACTTC
CSAQRANTYEQYF
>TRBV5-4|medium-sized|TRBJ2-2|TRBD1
TGTGCCAGCAGCTTGGTACAGGGGGCCGGGGAGCTGTTTTTT
CASSLVQGAGELFF
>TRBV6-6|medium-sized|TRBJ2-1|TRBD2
TGTGCCAGCAGCCGGACTAGCGGGGTCTACAATGAGCAGTTCTTC
CASSRTSGVYNEQFF
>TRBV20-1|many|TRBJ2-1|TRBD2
TGCAGTGCTAGCGGCGGGACTAGCGGGGGGTTCCCGTCCAATGAGCAGTTCTTC
CSASGGTSGGFPSNEQFF
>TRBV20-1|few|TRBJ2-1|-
TGCAGTGCTAACAGGGTTTTGGATGAGCAGTTCTTC
CSANRVLDEQFF
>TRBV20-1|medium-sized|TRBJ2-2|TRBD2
TGCAGTGCCACCTTAGCGGGGGGGTTCCCCGGGGAGCTGTTTTTT
CSATLAGGFPGELFF
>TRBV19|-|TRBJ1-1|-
TGTGCCAGTAGTATCTGGGAGGGGACTGAAGCTTTCTTT
CASSIWEGTEAFF
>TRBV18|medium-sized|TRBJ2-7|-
TGTGCCAGCTCTCCAAGGCCGCGTACCGGGAGCCTCAACGAGCAGTACTTC
CASSPRPRTGSLNEQYF
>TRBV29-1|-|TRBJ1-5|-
TGCAGCGTTGAAGTGGGGGGGGTAAATAGCAATCAGCCCCAGCATTTT
CSVEVGGVNSNQPQHF
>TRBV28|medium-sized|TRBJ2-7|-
TGTGCCAGCAGGCCGGGACACTCCTACGAGCAGTACTTC
CASRPGHSYEQYF
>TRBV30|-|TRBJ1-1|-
TGTGCCTGGAGTCAAGGCCAAGGGATCACTGAAGCTTTCTTT
CAWSQGQGITEAFF
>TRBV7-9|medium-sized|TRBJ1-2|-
TGTGCCAGCAGCCGAGGGTATGGCTACACCTTC
CASSRGYGYTF
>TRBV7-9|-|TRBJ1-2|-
TGTGCCAGCAGCTTACGTGGGCCCCACCCTAACTATGGCTACACCTTC
CASSLRGPHPNYGYTF
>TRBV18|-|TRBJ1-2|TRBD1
TGTGCCAGCTCACCCCGGGACAGGGGCACTGGCTACACCTTC
CASSPRDRGTGYTF
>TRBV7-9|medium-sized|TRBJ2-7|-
TGTGCCAGCAGCGTACCGGGTTCGAGGGAGTCGACCCACGAGCAGTACTTC
CASSVPGSRESTHEQYF
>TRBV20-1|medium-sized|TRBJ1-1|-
TGCAGGGGGGGCAAGAACACTGAAGCTTTCTTT
CRGGKNTEAFF
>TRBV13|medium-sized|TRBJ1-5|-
TGTGCCAGCAGCTTCAGTTATAGCAATCAGCCCCAGCATTTT
CASSFSYSNQPQHF
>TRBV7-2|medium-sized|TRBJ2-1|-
TGTGCCAGCAGCTTAGACAGGTACAATGAGCAGTTCTTC
CASSLDRYNEQFF
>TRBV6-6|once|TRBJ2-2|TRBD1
TGTGCCAGCAGTTTCGGGACAGCCGGGGAGCTGTTTTTT
CASSFGTAGELFF
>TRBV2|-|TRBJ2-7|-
TGTGCCAGCAGCCGAAGGGGGAGCTCCTACGAGCAGTACTTC
CASSRRGSSYEQYF
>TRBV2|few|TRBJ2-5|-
TGTGCCAGCAGTGAAGGCGGACTCGGGGAGACCCAGTACTTC
CASSEGGLGETQYF
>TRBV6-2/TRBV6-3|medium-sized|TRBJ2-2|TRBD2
TGTGCCAGCAGCCCCGAACTAGCGGACGGGGGCACCGGGGAGCTGTTTTTT
CASSPELADGGTGELFF
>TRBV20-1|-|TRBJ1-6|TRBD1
TGCAGTGCTAGAGAAGACAGGGGCAATTCACCCCTCCACTTT
CSAREDRGNSPLHF
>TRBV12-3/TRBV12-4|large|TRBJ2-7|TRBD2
TGTGCCAGCAGTTTAGTCGGGACTAGATCCTACGAGCAGTACTTC
CASSLVGTRSYEQYF
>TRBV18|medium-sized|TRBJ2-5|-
TGTGCCAGCTCACGATCGGCAGGGGTAGAGACCCAGTACTTC
CASSRSAGVETQYF
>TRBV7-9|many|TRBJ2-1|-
TGTGCCAGCAGCTCCCTATCAGGGTCCTACAATGAGCAGTTCTTC
CASSSLSGSYNEQFF
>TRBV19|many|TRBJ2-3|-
TGTGCCAGTAGTACCCGCGTTCTATGGGAAACGCAGTATTTT
CASSTRVLWETQYF
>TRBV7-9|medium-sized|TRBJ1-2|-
TGTGCCAGCACCCAAAAGGGACGGTCCGTGGGCTACACCTTC
CASTQKGRSVGYTF
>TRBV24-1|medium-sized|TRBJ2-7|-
TGTGCCACCAGTTCGCTAGCGGACAGGTCCACCTACGAGCAGTACTTC
CATSSLADRSTYEQYF
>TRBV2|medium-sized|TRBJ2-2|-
TGTGCCAGCAGTGGGGTCGGCGGTTTCACCGGGGAGCTGTTTTTT
CASSGVGGFTGELFF
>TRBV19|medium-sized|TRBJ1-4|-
TGTGCCAGTAGTACCTATCGGGGGCTCGATGAAAAACTGTTTTTT
CASSTYRGLDEKLFF
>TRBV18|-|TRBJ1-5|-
TGTGCCAGCTCACCTCCGGATAACCGGCGTCAGCCCCAGCATTTT
CASSPPDNRRQPQHF
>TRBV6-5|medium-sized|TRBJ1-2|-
TGTGCCAGCAGGGTTCTAGCAGGCTATGGCTACACCTTC
CASRVLAGYGYTF
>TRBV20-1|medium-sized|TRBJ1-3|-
TGCAGTGCTCTTCGATGGTCTGGAAACACCATATATTTT
CSALRWSGNTIYF
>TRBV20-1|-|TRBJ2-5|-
TGCAGTGCTTCCCGAGACGCTAAAGAGACCCAGTACTTC
CSASRDAKETQYF
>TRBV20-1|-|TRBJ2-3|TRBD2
TGCAGTGCTAGCCAGGGACTAGCGGGAGGTTCAGATACGCAGTATTTT
CSASQGLAGGSDTQYF
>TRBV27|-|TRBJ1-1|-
TGTGCCAGCAGTACCCGTGAGGGGGGGCAGAACACTGAAGCTTTCTTT
CASSTREGGQNTEAFF
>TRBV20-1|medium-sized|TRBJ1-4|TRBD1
TGCAGTGCACGACAGGGATGGAGAACTAATGAAAAACTGTTTTTT
CSARQGWRTNEKLFF
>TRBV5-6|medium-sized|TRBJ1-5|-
TGTGCCAGCAGAACGTGGGCGGGCTGGAGCAATCAGCCCCAGCATTTT
CASRTWAGWSNQPQHF
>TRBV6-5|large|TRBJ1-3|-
TGTGCCAGCAGTTACAGAGCAGGGGTTGGAAACACCATATATTTT
CASSYRAGVGNTIYF
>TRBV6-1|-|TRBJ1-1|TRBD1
TGTGCCAGCAGTTTTCGACAGGGACTGAACACTGAAGCTTTCTTT
CASSFRQGLNTEAFF
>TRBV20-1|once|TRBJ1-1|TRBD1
TGCAGTGCTTTAGCGGGACAGTACACTGAAGCTTTCTTT
CSALAGQYTEAFF
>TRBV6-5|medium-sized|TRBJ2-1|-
TGTGCCAGCCGGTGGGCCCACTACAATGAGCAGTTCTTC
CASRWAHYNEQFF
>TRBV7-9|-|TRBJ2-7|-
TGTGCCAGCAGCTTATATGAGGTGGGGGAGCAGTACTTC
CASSLYEVGEQYF
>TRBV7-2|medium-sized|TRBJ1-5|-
TGTGCCAGCAGCTCCGGAGTCTTCAATCAGCCCCAGCATTTT
CASSSGVFNQPQHF
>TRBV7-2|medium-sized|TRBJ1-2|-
TGTGCCAGCAGCGCGACCTCAATTGGTGGCTACACCTTC
CASSATSIGGYTF
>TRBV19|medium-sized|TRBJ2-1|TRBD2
TGTGCCAGTAGTACCTCCGGGACTACCAGATTCAATGAGCAGTTCTTC
CASSTSGTTRFNEQFF
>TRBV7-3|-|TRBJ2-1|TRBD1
TGTGCCAGCAGCCGGACAGGGCTTTACAATGAGCAGTTCTTC
CASSRTGLYNEQFF
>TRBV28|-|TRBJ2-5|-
TGTGCCAGCAAGTATGGAGTACCAGAGACCCAGTACTTC
CASKYGVPETQYF
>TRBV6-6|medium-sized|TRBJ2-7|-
TGTGCCAGCAGTTCGAAGGGCAGGGCCACCTACGAGCAGTACTTC
CASSSKGRATYEQYF
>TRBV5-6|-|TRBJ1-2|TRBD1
TGTGCCAGCAGCTTCTGGTCGGTAGGGGGCCCTGGAAACACCTTC
CASSFWSVGGPGNTF
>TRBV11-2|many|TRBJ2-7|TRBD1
TGTGCCAGCAGCAATGGGGGACAGGGTTACGAGCAGTACTTC
CASSNGGQGYEQYF
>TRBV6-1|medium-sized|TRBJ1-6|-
TGTGCCAGCAATAAAAATTCACCCCTCCACTTT
CASNKNSPLHF